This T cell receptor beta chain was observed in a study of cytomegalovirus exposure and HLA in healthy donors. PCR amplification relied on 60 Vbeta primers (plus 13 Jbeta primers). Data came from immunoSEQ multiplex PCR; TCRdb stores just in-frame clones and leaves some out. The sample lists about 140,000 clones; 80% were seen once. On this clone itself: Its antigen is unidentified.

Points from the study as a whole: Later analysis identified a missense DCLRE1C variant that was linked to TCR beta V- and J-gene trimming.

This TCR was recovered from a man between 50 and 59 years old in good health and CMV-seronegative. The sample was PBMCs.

CDR3 protein: CASSMVLGAESYEQYF. The CDR3 DNA is TGTGCCAGTAGTATGGTGTTGGGAGCGGAGTCCTACGAGCAGTACTTC. The rearrangement links TRBV19 to TRBJ2-7, with D maybe TRBD2 (5 bases). Germline CDR1 LNHDA, CDR2 SQIVND (reference sequence). With 3 bases removed from V and 1 base from J, the gap between germline ends came to 16 bases. The CDR3 runs 16 residues.